The 5 T cell receptor beta chains given below trace back to one sample, sequenced in a study of cytomegalovirus exposure and HLA in healthy donors. The PCR employed 60 Vbeta primers together with 13 Jbeta primers. Only in-frame clones appear in the TCRdb table, and some are missing; sequencing was by immunoSEQ multiplex PCR. Of approximately 220,000 clones listed, almost 80% are singletons. The sample taken for sequencing was PBMCs. These receptors all stem from a male donor in good health and CMV-seronegative.

This clone turned up a few times. The rearrangement links TRBV10-2 to TRBJ2-1; the match to TRBD2 covers 8 bases. Per the germline V gene, CDR1 is WSHSY and CDR2 is SAAADI. J lost 7 bases, V lost 6 bases, and 14 bases had no gene match. The CDR3 has 16 amino acids. The CDR3 is CASRDHSSGRRNEQFF. For the CDR3, the DNA is TGCGCCAGCAGGGACCACTCCAGCGGGAGAAGGAATGAGCAGTTCTTC.

The rearrangement joins TRBV5-6 to TRBJ1-2, with D possibly matching TRBD1 (5 bases). With 2 bases removed from V and 8 bases from J, the gap between germline ends came to 16 bases. The germline V gene encodes CDR1 SGHDT and CDR2 YYEEEE. The CDR3 loop spans 14 amino acids. CDR3 region: CASSFATGGDGYTF. CDR3 sequence (DNA): TGTGCCAGCAGCTTCGCAACGGGGGGAGACGGCTACACCTTC.

The rearrangement joins TRBV5-1 to TRBJ2-3; no firm D call. Trimming pared 2 bases from V and 3 bases from J, leaving 13 bases between. The CDR3 is made up of 15 amino acids. The germline gives CDR1 SGHRS, CDR2 YFSETQ. The CDR3 protein is CASSFSMGKTDTQYF. For the CDR3, the DNA is TGCGCCAGCAGCTTTAGTATGGGCAAGACAGATACGCAGTATTTT.

The J gene is TRBJ1-2, the V gene TRBV19, with 8 bases that match TRBD1. CDR1 is LNHDA, CDR2 SQIVND, per germline (reference sequence). Germline trimming cut 5 bases from V and 8 bases from J; bases unmatched to any gene: 7. CDR3 length: 13 residues. CDR3 bases: TGTGCCAGTAGTGACGGACAGGGCCGCGGCTACACCTTC. Its translation is CASSDGQGRGYTF.

CDR3 DNA sequence: TGTGCCTGGAGACCGGGACAGGGTATCCATGAGCAGTTCTTC. Its translation: CAWRPGQGIHEQFF. V usage is TRBV30 and J usage is TRBJ2-1; the match to TRBD1 covers 9 bases. The CDR3 consists of 14 residues. J gave up 8 bases and V 3 bases, and 8 bases lay outside the gene matches. Germline loops: CDR1 GTSNPN, CDR2 SVGIG (reference sequence).